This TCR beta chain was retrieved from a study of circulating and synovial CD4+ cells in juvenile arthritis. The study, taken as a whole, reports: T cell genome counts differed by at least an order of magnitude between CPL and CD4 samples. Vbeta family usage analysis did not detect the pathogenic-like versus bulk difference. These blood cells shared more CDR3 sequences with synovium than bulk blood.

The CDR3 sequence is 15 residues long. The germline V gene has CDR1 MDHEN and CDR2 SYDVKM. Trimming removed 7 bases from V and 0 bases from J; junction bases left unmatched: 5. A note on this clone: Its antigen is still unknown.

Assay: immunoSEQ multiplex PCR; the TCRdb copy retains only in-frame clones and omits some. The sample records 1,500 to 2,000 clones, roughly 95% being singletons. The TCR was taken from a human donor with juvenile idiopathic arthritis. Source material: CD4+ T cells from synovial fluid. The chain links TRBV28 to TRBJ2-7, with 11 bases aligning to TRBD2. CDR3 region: CASIVAGGGSYEQYF. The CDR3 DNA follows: TGTGCCAGCATCGTAGCGGGAGGGGGCTCCTACGAGCAGTACTTC.